The source of this T cell receptor (beta chain) is a study of spatial heterogeneity in lung cancer. Study-wide results and limits: It was found that expanded intratumoral alpha and beta TCR counts tracked tumor mutation counts.

This clonotype was counted many times. Its specificity is not known. TCRdb passed the 5' RACE reads through MiXCR, listing each CDR3 protein once. The sample includes more than 25,000 distinct CDR3 sequences, 7% to 7.5% seen only once; the top ten take around 24%. As for time point: sample taken at primary tumor resection. Samples came from 72 TRACERx patients with untreated early-stage lung cancer. The CDR3 spans 12 residues. V was cut by 2 bases and J by 3 bases, with 4 bases left in between. Germline CDR1 and CDR2: MNHNS and SASEGT. The sequencing here drew on lung tumor tissue, taken at surgery. The sequence was collected from a male donor with early-stage non-small cell lung cancer. The chain couples TRBV6-1 to TRBJ1-1; D unresolved. CDR3 region: CASSERDTEAFF. As DNA, the CDR3 is TGTGCCAGCAGTGAACGGGACACTGAAGCTTTCTTT.